This passage covers 22 T cell receptor beta chains from one sample sequenced in a study of beta chain features in type 1 diabetes. Study-level points and caveats: TCRB CDR3s were moderately but significantly shorter in Type 1 diabetes patients in all four CD4+ subsets.

Reverse transcribing all isolated RNA meant expressed TCRB transcripts were sequenced. Assay: immunoSEQ multiplex PCR; the TCRdb copy retains only in-frame clones and omits some. The sample lists 600,000 or so clones, around 15% occurring once. No antigen has been assigned to these receptors. The material sequenced was naive CD4+ T cells from blood. These receptors all stem from a man aged 18 to 35 with type 1 diabetes.

This clone was picked up a small number of times. V is TRBV29-1 and J is TRBJ1-1; 7 nucleotides align to TRBD1. CDR1 is SQVTM, CDR2 ANQGSEA, per germline. V dropped 6 bases and J dropped 4; count of bases not matched to a gene: 8. The CDR3 has 13 residues. CDR3 sequence: CSVKHQGGTEAFF. Written as DNA, the CDR3 is TGCAGCGTAAAACACCAGGGGGGCACTGAAGCTTTCTTT.

J is TRBJ2-7 and V is TRBV11-2, with D possibly called TRBD1 or TRBD2 (5 bases each). Trimming stripped 4 bases from V and 6 bases from J, with 13 bases between. This CDR3 comprises 13 residues. CDR1 SGHAT and CDR2 FQNNGV come from the germline V gene. The CDR3 reads CASSSLPGTEQYF. The CDR3 DNA is TGTGCCAGCAGCTCGCTCCCCGGGACCGAGCAGTACTTC.

The chain recombines TRBV11-2 with TRBJ1-2; TRBD1 matches 8 bases. V lost 0 bases to trimming and J lost 8 bases; unmatched junction nucleotides: 8. Germline loops: CDR1 SGHAT, CDR2 FQNNGV. The CDR3 extends over 15 amino acids. CDR3 bases: TGTGCCAGCAGCTTAGAAGCCGACAGGGGTCACGGCTACACCTTC. Translation gives CASSLEADRGHGYTF.

A remark on this clone: Other nucleotide sequences in the sample specify the same CDR3. The V gene is TRBV5-1, the J gene TRBJ2-5, with no clear D. Trimming took 0 bases from V and 5 from J, leaving 8 bases between them. The germline gives CDR1 SGHRS, CDR2 YFSETQ. The CDR3 contains 13 residues. The CDR3 is CASSLAARETQYF. CDR3 DNA sequence: TGCGCCAGCAGCTTGGCGGCCCGGGAGACCCAGTACTTC.

The chain couples TRBV25-1 to TRBJ1-2, with D unresolved. V was shortened by 5 bases and J by 7 bases, with 11 bases between the two germline ends. CDR3 length: 12 amino acids. The germline V gene has CDR1 MGHDK and CDR2 SYGVNS. Here the CDR3 reads CASSYKGSGYTF. The DNA for the CDR3 is TGTGCCAGCAGTTACAAAGGTAGTGGCTACACCTTC.

This clone was counted only a few times. The rearrangement joins TRBV4-1 to TRBJ2-1; 10 bases map to TRBD2. Germline CDR1 and CDR2: MGHRA and YSYEKL. V shed 4 bases, J shed 6 bases, and the junction held 3 bases outside the gene matches. This CDR3 has 14 residues. The CDR3 reads CASSRGLAVNEQFF. CDR3 DNA: TGCGCCAGCAGCCGAGGACTAGCGGTCAATGAGCAGTTCTTC.

The rearrangement joins TRBV23-1 to TRBJ2-2; D unclear. TRBV23-1 is flagged as an ORF with uncertain function. This CDR3 is 14 amino acids long. Trimming shortened V by 7 bases and J by 2 bases, and 11 bases separated the two germline ends. The CDR3 loop is CASTLGINTGELFF. DNA for the CDR3: TGCGCCAGCACCCTGGGGATAAACACCGGGGAGCTGTTTTTT.

In regard to this clone: Different DNA sequences within this sample yield the same CDR3. This chain uses TRBV2 with TRBJ2-5; possibly TRBD2 for D (6 bases). Germline assignment: CDR1 SNHLY and CDR2 FYNNEI. This CDR3 has 14 amino acids. V dropped 0 bases and J dropped 4 bases, with 9 bases sitting between them. Written as DNA, the CDR3 is TGTGCCAGCAGTGAAGCGGGAGGAAGAGAGACCCAGTACTTC. It translates to CASSEAGGRETQYF.

This clone was seen a handful of times. The J gene is TRBJ2-1, the V gene TRBV2, with 13 bases identical to TRBD2. CDR3 size: 13 residues. V trimming: 5 bases; J trimming: 12 bases; junction bases outside the gene matches: 4. CDR1 and CDR2 from the germline V gene are SNHLY and FYNNEI. The CDR3 DNA reads as TGTGCCAGCAGTCCGGGACTAGCGGGAACGCAGTTCTTC. Protein: CASSPGLAGTQFF.

The chain couples TRBV5-4 to TRBJ1-3; 7 nucleotides line up with TRBD1. In germline, CDR1 is SGHNT, CDR2 YYREEE (reference sequence). The CDR3 runs 14 residues. V lost 4 bases, J lost 3 bases, and 4 bases stayed unmatched. DNA of the CDR3: TGTGCCAGCAGCCGACAGGGAGATGGAAACACCATATATTTT. The encoded protein is CASSRQGDGNTIYF.

This chain links TRBV28 with TRBJ1-2; unclear D gene. Germline lookup yields CDR1 MDHEN and CDR2 SYDVKM. Trimming left V 2 bases short and J 4 bases short, with 14 bases between. This CDR3 is 15 amino acids long. CDR3 coding DNA: TGTGCCAGCAGTTTAATCGGGTCCACTCTCTATGGCTACACCTTC. As protein: CASSLIGSTLYGYTF.

The table lists this clone with a few counts. The chain couples TRBV11-3 to TRBJ2-1; no clear D. The CDR3 extends over 13 amino acids. Trimming left V 5 bases short and J 4 bases short, with 9 bases between. Germline CDR1 is SGHNT and CDR2 is YENEEA. CDR3 bases: TGTGCCAGCAGCCACACAGAATACAATGAGCAGTTCTTC. Its translation: CASSHTEYNEQFF.

This clone was counted between two and nine times. J is TRBJ1-2 and V is TRBV6-5; D call uncertain. Germline CDR1 reads MNHEY; CDR2 reads SVGAGI. CDR3 size: 15 residues. Trimming took 2 bases from V and 7 from J, leaving 17 bases between them. CDR3: CASSYGTALGGGYTF. The CDR3 DNA reads TGTGCCAGCAGTTACGGTACCGCGCTTGGCGGTGGCTACACCTTC.

The chain carries TRBV30 and TRBJ1-6, with D perhaps TRBD1 (5 bases). V gave up 1 base and J gave up 0 bases, with 19 bases separating them. The CDR3 runs 19 residues. Germline V gene data show CDR1 as GTSNPN and CDR2 as SVGIG (reference sequence). CDR3 protein: CAWSGRQPFTSSYNSPLHF. DNA of the CDR3: TGTGCCTGGAGTGGTCGACAGCCTTTTACTAGCTCCTATAATTCACCCCTCCACTTT.

This clone turned up a few times. J is TRBJ2-3 and V is TRBV10-3, with D tentatively TRBD1 (6 bases). This CDR3 spans 12 amino acids. The V gene's germline CDR1 is ENHRY and CDR2 SYGVKD. Trimming stripped 10 bases from V and 3 bases from J, with 11 bases between. The CDR3 here is CATGAPTDTQYF. In DNA form, the CDR3 reads TGTGCCACAGGGGCCCCTACAGATACGCAGTATTTT.

The chain has TRBV7-2 and TRBJ2-7; tentatively, D is TRBD1 (5 bases). The germline V and J ends were trimmed by 5 bases and 5 bases, with 7 bases remaining between them. From germline, CDR1 is SGHTA and CDR2 FQGNSA. The CDR3 sequence is 11 residues long. The DNA of the CDR3 is TGTGCCAGCAGCCAGGGAAACGAGCAGTACTTC. Translating it yields CASSQGNEQYF.

Only a few counts were recorded for this clone. In DNA form, the CDR3 reads TGCAGCGTGGGGACAGATTCCGCTAGGGGGGCCCAGTACTTC. It translates to CSVGTDSARGAQYF. The chain uses TRBV29-1 and TRBJ2-5; perhaps TRBD1 as D (7 bases). The CDR3 spans 14 residues. The ends were cut back, 6 bases at V and 9 bases at J, with 23 bases in the middle. The germline CDR1 and CDR2 sequences are SQVTM and ANQGSEA.

This clone was recorded a few times. V usage is TRBV7-2 and J usage is TRBJ2-3; D gene unclear. CDR3 size: 16 residues. The germline V gene encodes CDR1 SGHTA and CDR2 FQGNSA. Trimming pared 1 base from V and 1 base from J, leaving 12 bases between. The DNA for the CDR3 is TGTGCCAGCAGCTTAGTGGGGTTTAGGGGCACAGATACGCAGTATTTT. The encoded protein is CASSLVGFRGTDTQYF.

The CDR3 sequence is CASSVGSSGPYEQYF. The CDR3, as DNA: TGTGCCAGCAGCGTAGGGTCTAGCGGTCCCTACGAGCAGTACTTC. The V call is TRBV9, the J call TRBJ2-7; TRBD2 aligns across 7 bases. V trimming: 0 bases; J trimming: 2 bases; junction bases outside the gene matches: 5. From germline, CDR1 is SGDLS and CDR2 YYNGEE. This CDR3 has 15 amino acids.

This clone was seen more than once but under ten times. V usage is TRBV25-1 and J usage is TRBJ2-7, with a weak D call TRBD2 (7 bases). Germline V CDR1 and CDR2: MGHDK, SYGVNS. With 5 bases removed from V and 0 bases from J, the gap between germline ends came to 11 bases. The CDR3 runs to 14 residues. The CDR3 protein is CASSPGGSSYEQYF. CDR3 coding DNA: TGTGCCAGCAGTCCGGGGGGCAGCTCCTACGAGCAGTACTTC.

This clone was picked up a small number of times. In the same sample, other DNA sequences code for this CDR3. The chain carries TRBV18 and TRBJ2-3; the D is unclear. The CDR3 spans 14 residues. V lost 1 base, J lost 1 base, and 6 bases lay in between. The germline CDR1 and CDR2 sequences are KGHSH and LQKENI. CDR3 bases: TGTGCCAGCTCACCACAAAGGGGCACAGATACGCAGTATTTT. Amino acid sequence: CASSPQRGTDTQYF.

In its sample, this clone was seen a few times. The junction does not match germline at one end; this may be a read error. This chain connects TRBV7-2 to TRBJ2-2; 7 positions agree with TRBD1. The germline gives CDR1 SGHTA, CDR2 FQGNSA. CDR3 length: 13 amino acids. CDR3 in DNA: TGTGCCAGCAGCCCGCCGCGTGACAGGGAAAGGATTTTT. This encodes CASSPPRDRERIF. Using reference TRBV7-2 and TRBJ2-2 for the parts outside the CDR3, the full variable domain is GAGVSQSPSNKVTEKGKDVELRCDPISGHTALYWYRQSLGQGLEFLIYFQGNSAPDKSGLPSDRFSAERTGGSVSTLTIQRTQQEDSAVYLCASSPPRDRERIFGEGSRLTVL.